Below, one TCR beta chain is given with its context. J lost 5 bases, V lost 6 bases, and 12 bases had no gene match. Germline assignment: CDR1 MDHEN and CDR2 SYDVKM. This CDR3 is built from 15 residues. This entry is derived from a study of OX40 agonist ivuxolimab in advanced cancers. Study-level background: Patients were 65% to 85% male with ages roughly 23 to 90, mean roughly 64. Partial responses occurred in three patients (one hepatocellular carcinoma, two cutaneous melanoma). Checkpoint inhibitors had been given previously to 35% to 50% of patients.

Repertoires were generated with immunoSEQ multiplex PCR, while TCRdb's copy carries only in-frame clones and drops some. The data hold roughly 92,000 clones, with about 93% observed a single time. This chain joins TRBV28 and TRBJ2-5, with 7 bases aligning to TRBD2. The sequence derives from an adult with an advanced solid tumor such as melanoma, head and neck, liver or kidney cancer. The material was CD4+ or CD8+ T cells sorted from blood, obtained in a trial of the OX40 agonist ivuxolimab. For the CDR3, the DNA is TGTGCCAGCAGCGTAGTCGCGGGAGATGGGGAGACCCAGTACTTC. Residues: CASSVVAGDGETQYF. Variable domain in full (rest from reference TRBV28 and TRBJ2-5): DVKVTQSSRYLVKRTGEKVFLECVQDMDHENMFWYRQDPGLGLRLIYFSYDVKMKEKGDIPEGYSVSREKKERFSLILESASTNQTSMYLCASSVVAGDGETQYFGPGTRLLVL.